The sequence of this T cell receptor (beta chain) was determined in a study of blood T cell repertoires in COVID-19. Study-level information: The cDNA or gDNA used as material had been derived from T cells, B-cell-depleted T cells, or PBMCs.

Sequencing used immunoSEQ multiplex PCR; TCRdb keeps in-frame clones, though not all of them. The repertoire consists of about 52,000 clones, with roughly 83% occurring once and the leading ten covering 20% to 25%. Trimming removed 4 bases at V and 7 bases at J, with 4 bases between. The CDR3 consists of 11 residues. Per germline, CDR1 WNHNN and CDR2 SYGVQD (reference sequence). This TCR was recovered from a woman aged 80 or older with acute or convalescent COVID-19. The rearrangement uses TRBV10-1 and TRBJ2-2; D remains unclear. Sequencing input: peripheral blood. CDR3 nucleotides: TGCGCCAGCAGTGGTTACGGGGAGCTGTTTTTT. This translates into CASSGYGELFF.